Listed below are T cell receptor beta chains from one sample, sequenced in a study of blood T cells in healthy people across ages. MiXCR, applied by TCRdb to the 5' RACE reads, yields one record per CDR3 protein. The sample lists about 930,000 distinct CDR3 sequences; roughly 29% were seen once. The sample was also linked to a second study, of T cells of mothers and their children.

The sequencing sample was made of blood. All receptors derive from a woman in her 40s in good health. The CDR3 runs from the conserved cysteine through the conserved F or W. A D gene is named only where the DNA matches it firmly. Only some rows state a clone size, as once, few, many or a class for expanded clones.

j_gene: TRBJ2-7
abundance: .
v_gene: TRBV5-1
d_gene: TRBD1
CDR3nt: TGCGCCAGCAGCTTGTTAGCAGGGACAGGGAGCGAGCAGTACTTC
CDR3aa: CASSLLAGTGSEQYF

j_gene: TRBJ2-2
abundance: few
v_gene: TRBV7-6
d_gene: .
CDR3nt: TGTGCCAGCAGCTTAAGCTTAACTCCCACCGGGGAGCTGTTTTTT
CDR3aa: CASSLSLTPTGELFF

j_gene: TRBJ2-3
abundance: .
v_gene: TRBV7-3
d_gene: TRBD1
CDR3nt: TGTGCCAGCAGCTCCGCGATGACAGGGCTCGGCGGTACGCAGTATTTT
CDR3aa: CASSSAMTGLGGTQYF

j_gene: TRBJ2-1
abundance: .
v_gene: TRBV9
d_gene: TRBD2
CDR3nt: TGTGCCAGCAGCGGCGTAGCGGGGGCTTACAATGAGCAGTTCTTC
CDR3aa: CASSGVAGAYNEQFF

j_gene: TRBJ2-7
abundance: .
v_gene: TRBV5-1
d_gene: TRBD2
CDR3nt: TGCGCCAGCAGCTACCGGACTAGCGAGGCCTACGAGCAGTACTTC
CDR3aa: CASSYRTSEAYEQYF

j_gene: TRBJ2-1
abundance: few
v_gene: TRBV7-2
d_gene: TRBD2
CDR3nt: TGTGCCAGCACCCAAAGCGGGGGCCCCCTCAATGAGCAGTTCTTC
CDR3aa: CASTQSGGPLNEQFF

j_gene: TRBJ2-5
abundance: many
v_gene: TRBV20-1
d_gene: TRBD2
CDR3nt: TGCAGTGCTAGAGCGGGGGGTGGTCAAGAGACCCAGTACTTC
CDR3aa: CSARAGGGQETQYF

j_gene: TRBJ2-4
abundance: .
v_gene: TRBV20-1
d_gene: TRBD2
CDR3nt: TGCAGTGCTCTCGGGGGGGCCAACTTC
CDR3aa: CSALGGANF

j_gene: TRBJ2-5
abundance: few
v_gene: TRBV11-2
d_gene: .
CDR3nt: TGTGCCAGCAGCCCCTTTTTAGCGCGATCACGGGAGACCCAGTACTTC
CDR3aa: CASSPFLARSRETQYF

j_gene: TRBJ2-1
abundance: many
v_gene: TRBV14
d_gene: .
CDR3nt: TGTGCCAGCAGCCAAGGAAGATATGAGCAGTTCTTC
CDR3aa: CASSQGRYEQFF

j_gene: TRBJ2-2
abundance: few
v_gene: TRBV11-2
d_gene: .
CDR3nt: TGTGCCAGCAGCGCAGACCTCACCGGGGAGCTGTTTTTT
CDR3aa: CASSADLTGELFF

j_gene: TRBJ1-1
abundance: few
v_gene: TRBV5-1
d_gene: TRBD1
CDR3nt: TGCGCCAGCAGCTTGGTCCAGGGGGCCCCTGAAGCTTTCTTT
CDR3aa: CASSLVQGAPEAFF

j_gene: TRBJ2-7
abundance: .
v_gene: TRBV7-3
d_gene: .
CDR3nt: TGTGCCAGCAGCGTAACAGGGAGCTCCTACGAGCAGGACTTC
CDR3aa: CASSVTGSSYEQDF

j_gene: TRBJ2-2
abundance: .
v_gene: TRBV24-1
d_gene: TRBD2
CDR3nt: TGTGCCACAGCCCTGGCGGGGGACCCAACCGGGGAGCTGTTTTTT
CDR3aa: CATALAGDPTGELFF